This TCR beta chain was sequenced in a study of blood T cell repertoires in COVID-19. About the research overall: Sites in the United States, Italy and Spain provided acute and convalescent COVID-19 samples.

Using immunoSEQ multiplex PCR, the repertoire was profiled, and TCRdb retains in-frame clones only, with some absent. The sample carries about 330,000 clones, 85% to 90% recorded once. Each participant's cohort was designated according to participant-reported clinical history. Germline lookup yields CDR1 SGHRS and CDR2 YFSETQ. The ends lost 7 bases at V and 3 bases at J; junction bases unmatched: 9. CDR3 length: 14 amino acids. The clonotype was recovered from a woman in her late teens or twenties who had recovered from COVID-19. This chain uses TRBV5-1 with TRBJ2-7, with 8 bases lining up with TRBD1. Sequenced sample: PBMCs or T cells enriched from blood (not recorded which). The CDR3: CASSWGQDFYEQYF. CDR3 nucleotides: TGCGCCAGCTCTTGGGGACAGGACTTCTACGAGCAGTACTTC. Drawing the rest from reference TRBV5-1 and TRBJ2-7, the complete variable domain is KAGVTQTPRYLIKTRGQQVTLSCSPISGHRSVSWYQQTPGQGLQFLFEYFSETQRNKGNFPGRFSGRQFSNSRSEMNVSTLELGDSALYLCASSWGQDFYEQYFGPGTRLTVT.